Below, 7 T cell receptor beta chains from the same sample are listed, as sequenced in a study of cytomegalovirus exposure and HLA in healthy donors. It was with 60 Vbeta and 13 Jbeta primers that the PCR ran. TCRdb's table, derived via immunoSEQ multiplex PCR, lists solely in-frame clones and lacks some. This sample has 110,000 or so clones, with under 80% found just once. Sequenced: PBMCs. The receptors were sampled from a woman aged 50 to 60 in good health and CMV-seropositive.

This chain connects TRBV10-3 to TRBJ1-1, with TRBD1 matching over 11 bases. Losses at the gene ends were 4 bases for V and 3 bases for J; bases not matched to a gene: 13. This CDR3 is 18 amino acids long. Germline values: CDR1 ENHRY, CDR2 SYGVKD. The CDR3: CAISGGQGARSGDTEAFF. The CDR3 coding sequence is TGTGCCATCAGTGGTGGACAGGGGGCACGGTCAGGGGACACTGAAGCTTTCTTT.

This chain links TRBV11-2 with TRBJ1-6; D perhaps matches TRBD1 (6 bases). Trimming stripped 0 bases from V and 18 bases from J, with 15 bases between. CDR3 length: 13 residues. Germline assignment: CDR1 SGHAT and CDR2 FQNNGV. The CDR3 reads CASSLESGGRTHF. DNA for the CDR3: TGTGCCAGCAGCTTAGAATCCGGGGGGCGTACCCACTTT.

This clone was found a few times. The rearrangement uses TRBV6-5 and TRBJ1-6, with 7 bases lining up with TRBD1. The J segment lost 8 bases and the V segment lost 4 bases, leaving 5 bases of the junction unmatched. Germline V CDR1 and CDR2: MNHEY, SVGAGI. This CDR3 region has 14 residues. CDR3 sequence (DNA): TGTGCCAGCAGTTTGGGACAGACCTATTCACCCCTCCACTTT. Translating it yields CASSLGQTYSPLHF.

DNA of the CDR3: TGTGCCAGTAGTCCACTCCGCGACAGGGCGCAGAACACTGAAGCTTTCTTT. Protein sequence: CASSPLRDRAQNTEAFF. The chain employs TRBV19 and TRBJ1-1, with TRBD1 matching over 7 bases. The V and J ends lost 5 bases and 1 base, in that order; junction bases with no gene match: 13. The CDR3 has 17 residues. Germline CDR1 LNHDA, CDR2 SQIVND (reference sequence).

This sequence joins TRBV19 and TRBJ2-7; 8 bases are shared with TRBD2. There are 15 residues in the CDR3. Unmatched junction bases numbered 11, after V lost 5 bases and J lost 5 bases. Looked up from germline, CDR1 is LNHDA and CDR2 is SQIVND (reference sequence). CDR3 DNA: TGTGCCAGTAGTGCAAAGAGCGGGAGTGGAAACGAGCAGTACTTC. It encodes CASSAKSGSGNEQYF.

As DNA, the CDR3 is TGCGCCAGCAGCAGAGAGGACTACTACGAGCAGTACTTC. Translation gives CASSREDYYEQYF. The chain couples TRBV4-1 to TRBJ2-7; TRBD2 is a possible D gene (6 bases). V lost 5 bases and J 3 bases, leaving 11 bases between the germline ends. Per germline, CDR1 MGHRA and CDR2 YSYEKL. The CDR3 spans 13 residues.

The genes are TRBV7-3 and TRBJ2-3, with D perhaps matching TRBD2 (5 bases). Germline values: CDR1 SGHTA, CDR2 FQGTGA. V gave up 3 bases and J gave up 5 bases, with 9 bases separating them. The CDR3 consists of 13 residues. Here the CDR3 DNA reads TGTGCCAGCAGCTTTCGGGGTGAAGATACGCAGTATTTT. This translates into CASSFRGEDTQYF.